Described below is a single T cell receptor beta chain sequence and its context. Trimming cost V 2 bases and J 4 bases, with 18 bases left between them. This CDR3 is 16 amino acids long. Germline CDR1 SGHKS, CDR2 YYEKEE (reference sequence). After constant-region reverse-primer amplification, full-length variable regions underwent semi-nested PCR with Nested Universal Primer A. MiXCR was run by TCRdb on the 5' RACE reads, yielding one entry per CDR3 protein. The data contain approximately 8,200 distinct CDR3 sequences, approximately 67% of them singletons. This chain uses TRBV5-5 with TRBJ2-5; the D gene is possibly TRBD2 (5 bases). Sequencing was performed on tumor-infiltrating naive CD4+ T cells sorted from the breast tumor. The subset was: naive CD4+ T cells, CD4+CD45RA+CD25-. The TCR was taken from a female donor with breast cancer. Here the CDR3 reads CASSLGDNWAGETQYF. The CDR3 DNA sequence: TGTGCCAGCAGCTTAGGCGACAACTGGGCGGGAGAGACCCAGTACTTC. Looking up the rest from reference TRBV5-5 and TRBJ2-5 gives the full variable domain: DAGVTQSPTHLIKTRGQQVTLRCSPISGHKSVSWYQQVLGQGPQFIFQYYEKEERGRGNFPDRFSARQFPNYSSELNVNALLLGDSALYLCASSLGDNWAGETQYFGPGTRLLVL.